The clone carrying this TCR beta chain was detected many times. The CDR3 extends over 13 amino acids. Deletions cut 4 bases from V and 1 base from J, with 4 bases between. Per germline, CDR1 SGHDN and CDR2 FVKESK. Sample time point: after trial treatment. Treatment noted: LDRT plus nivolumab, ipilimumab, low-dose cyclophosphamide and aspirin (RACIN trial). The data were obtained in a study of low-dose radiotherapy and immunotherapy resistance in tumors. Study as a whole: On a schedule of every two weeks, intravenous cyclophosphamide at a dose of 200 mg/m2 was delivered one day before each radiation and immunotherapy administration. Patients took 300 mg oral aspirin daily for four cycles from cycle 1 day 1.

Primers used for first-strand cDNA, a TRAV- and TRBV-specific set, covered both alpha and beta chains. TCRs underwent about 22 PCR cycles of amplification with a constant-region primer and V-primer adapter. TCRdb analysed the reads with MiXCR anew, one entry per CDR3 protein. The data show nearly 60,000 distinct CDR3 sequences, about 25% seen once. The TCR comes from a male donor with prostate cancer. The sample was PBMCs, taken after low-dose radiotherapy plus immunotherapy. The V gene is TRBV14, the J gene TRBJ2-2; D gene unclear. CDR3 sequence: CASSRMNTGELFF. In DNA form, the CDR3 reads TGTGCCAGCAGCCGAATGAACACCGGGGAGCTGTTTTTT.